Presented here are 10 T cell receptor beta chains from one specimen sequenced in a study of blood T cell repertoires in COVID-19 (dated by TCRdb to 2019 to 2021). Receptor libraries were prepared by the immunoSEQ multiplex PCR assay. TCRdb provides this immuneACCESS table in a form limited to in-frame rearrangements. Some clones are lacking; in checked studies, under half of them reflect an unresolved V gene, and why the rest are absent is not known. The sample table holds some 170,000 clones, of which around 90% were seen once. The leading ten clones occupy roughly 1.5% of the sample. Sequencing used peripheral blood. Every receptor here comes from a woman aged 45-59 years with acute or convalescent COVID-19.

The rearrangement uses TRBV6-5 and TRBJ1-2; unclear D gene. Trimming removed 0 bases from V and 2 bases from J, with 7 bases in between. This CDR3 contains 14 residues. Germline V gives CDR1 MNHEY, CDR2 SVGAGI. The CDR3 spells CASSYSRRNYGYTF. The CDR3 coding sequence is TGTGCCAGCAGTTACTCGCGCAGGAACTATGGCTACACCTTC.

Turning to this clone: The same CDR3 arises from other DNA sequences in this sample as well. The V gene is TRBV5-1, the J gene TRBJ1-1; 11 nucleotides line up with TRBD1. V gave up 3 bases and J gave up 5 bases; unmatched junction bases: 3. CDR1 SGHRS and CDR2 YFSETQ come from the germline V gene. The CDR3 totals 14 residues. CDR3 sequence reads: CASSSGTGGTEAFF. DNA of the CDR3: TGCGCCAGCAGCTCCGGGACAGGGGGGACTGAAGCTTTCTTT.

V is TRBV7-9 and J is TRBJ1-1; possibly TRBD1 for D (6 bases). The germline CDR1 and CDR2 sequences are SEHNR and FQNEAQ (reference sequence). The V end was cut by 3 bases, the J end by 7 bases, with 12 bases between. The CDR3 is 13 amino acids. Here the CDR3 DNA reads TGTGCCAGCAGCTTTGGGACAAATGATGAAGCTTTCTTT. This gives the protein CASSFGTNDEAFF.

Here the CDR3 reads CASSPETGGYSPLHF. The CDR3 DNA sequence: TGTGCCAGCAGCCCAGAGACAGGGGGTTATTCACCCCTCCACTTT. The V and J genes are TRBV7-2 and TRBJ1-6, with TRBD1 matching 9 bases. The germline gives CDR1 SGHTA, CDR2 FQGNSA. This CDR3 spans 15 amino acids. Trimming took 5 bases from V and 8 from J; bases not matched to a gene: 7.

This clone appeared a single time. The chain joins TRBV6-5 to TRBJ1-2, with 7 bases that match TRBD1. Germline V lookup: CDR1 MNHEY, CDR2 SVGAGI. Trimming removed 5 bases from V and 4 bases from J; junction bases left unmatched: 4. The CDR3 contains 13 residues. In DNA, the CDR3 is TGTGCCAGCAGTAGACAGGGAGCCTATGGCTACACCTTC. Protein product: CASSRQGAYGYTF.

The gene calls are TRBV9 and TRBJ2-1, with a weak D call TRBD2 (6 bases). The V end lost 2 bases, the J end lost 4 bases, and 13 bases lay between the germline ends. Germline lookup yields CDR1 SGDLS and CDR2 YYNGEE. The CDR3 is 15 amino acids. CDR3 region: CASSVRGAGYNEQFF. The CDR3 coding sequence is TGTGCCAGCAGCGTGCGGGGAGCCGGGTACAATGAGCAGTTCTTC.

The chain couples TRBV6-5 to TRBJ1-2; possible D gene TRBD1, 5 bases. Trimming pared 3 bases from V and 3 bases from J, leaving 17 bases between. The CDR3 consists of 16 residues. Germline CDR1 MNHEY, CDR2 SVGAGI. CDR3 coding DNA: TGTGCCAGCAGTTATGATGGGGGAGGGACCTACTATGGCTACACCTTC. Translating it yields CASSYDGGGTYYGYTF.

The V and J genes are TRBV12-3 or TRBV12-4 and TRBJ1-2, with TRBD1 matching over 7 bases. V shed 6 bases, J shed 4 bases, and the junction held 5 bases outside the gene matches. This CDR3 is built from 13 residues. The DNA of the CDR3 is TGTGCCAGCAGACAGGGGCCTATCTATGGCTACACCTTC. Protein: CASRQGPIYGYTF.

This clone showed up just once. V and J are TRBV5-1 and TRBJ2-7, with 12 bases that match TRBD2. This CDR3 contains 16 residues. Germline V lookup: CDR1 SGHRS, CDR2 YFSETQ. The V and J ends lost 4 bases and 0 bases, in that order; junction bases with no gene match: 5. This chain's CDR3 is CASSVLAGGSSYEQYF. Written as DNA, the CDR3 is TGCGCCAGCAGCGTACTAGCGGGGGGATCCTCCTACGAGCAGTACTTC.

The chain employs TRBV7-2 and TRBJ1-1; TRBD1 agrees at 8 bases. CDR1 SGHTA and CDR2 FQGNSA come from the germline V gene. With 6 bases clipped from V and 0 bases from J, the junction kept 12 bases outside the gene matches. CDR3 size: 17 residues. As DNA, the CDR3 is TGTGCCAGCAGATCCGGACAGGGATTAATCATGAACACTGAAGCTTTCTTT. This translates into CASRSGQGLIMNTEAFF.